Below, 30 T cell receptor beta chains from the same sample are listed, as sequenced in a study of cytomegalovirus exposure and HLA in healthy donors. This PCR relied on a set of 60 Vbeta primers and 13 Jbeta primers. Libraries were prepared by immunoSEQ multiplex PCR; TCRdb keeps only in-frame clonotypes and omits some of them. This sample has 140,000 to 150,000 clones, with around 86% found just once. Material for sequencing was PBMCs. The source is a woman aged 25 to 45 in good health and CMV-seronegative.

This chain links TRBV12-5 with TRBJ2-7; TRBD1 is a possible D gene (6 bases). V shed 5 bases and J shed 5 bases, with 10 bases lying between them. Germline V gene data show CDR1 as LGHNT and CDR2 as FRNRAP. This CDR3 is 12 amino acids long. CDR3 residues: CASGRRQDEQYF. In nucleotides, the CDR3 is TGTGCTAGTGGTAGGAGACAGGACGAGCAGTACTTC.

The gene calls are TRBV7-3 and TRBJ1-2; TRBD1 might be the D (5 bases). Looked up from germline, CDR1 is SGHTA and CDR2 is FQGTGA. The CDR3 contains 15 residues. Trimming left V 1 base short and J 2 bases short, with 11 bases between. CDR3 sequence (DNA): TGTGCCAGCAGCTTAATAGGGGCGTCGAACTATGGCTACACCTTC. It codes for CASSLIGASNYGYTF.

This chain links TRBV7-3 with TRBJ2-5, with 13 bases identical to TRBD2. The germline gives CDR1 SGHTA, CDR2 FQGTGA. The CDR3 length is 15 residues. V dropped 5 bases and J dropped 3; count of bases not matched to a gene: 3. DNA for the CDR3: TGTGCCAGCAGCCCCACTAGCGGGGGGGAAGAGACCCAGTACTTC. Translating it yields CASSPTSGGEETQYF.

This clone was seen once. The CDR3 DNA reads TGTGCCAGCAGCGCCAACACAGAGACCCAGTACTTC. This sequence encodes CASSANTETQYF. The chain links TRBV7-6 to TRBJ2-5, with D uncertain. Trimming pared 5 bases from V and 4 bases from J, leaving 8 bases between. CDR3 length: 12 amino acids. CDR1 and CDR2 (germline): SGHVS, FNYEAQ.

The chain recombines TRBV5-4 with TRBJ2-5, with 7 bases identical to TRBD1. Trimming removed 4 bases from V and 2 bases from J; junction bases left unmatched: 5. The CDR3 contains 14 residues. Germline lookup yields CDR1 SGHNT and CDR2 YYREEE (reference sequence). The CDR3 spells CASSRTGEQETQYF. The CDR3 DNA sequence: TGTGCCAGCAGCCGTACAGGGGAGCAAGAGACCCAGTACTTC.

The V call is TRBV25-1, the J call TRBJ2-7, with D maybe TRBD2 (6 bases). The CDR3 contains 15 residues. Trimming took 3 bases from V and 4 from J, leaving 16 bases between them. CDR1 is MGHDK and CDR2 is SYGVNS in the germline V gene. The CDR3 loop reads CASSDWEAGRYEQYF. The CDR3 bases are TGTGCCAGCAGTGATTGGGAGGCGGGAAGATACGAGCAGTACTTC.

This clone showed up just once. This chain uses TRBV7-3 with TRBJ2-2, with a weak D call TRBD1 (6 bases). The germline V gene encodes CDR1 SGHTA and CDR2 FQGTGA. The CDR3 runs to 16 residues. Trimming shortened V by 7 bases and J by 2 bases, and 17 bases separated the two germline ends. The CDR3 loop is CASNPPGTPNTGELFF. CDR3 in DNA: TGTGCCAGCAATCCACCTGGGACACCCAACACCGGGGAGCTGTTTTTT.

This clone came up a few times. J is TRBJ1-1 and V is TRBV7-3; no firm D call. Trimming removed 2 bases at V and 4 bases at J, with 8 bases between. The CDR3 is 13 residues long. Germline V gene sequence: CDR1 SGHTA, CDR2 FQGTGA. The CDR3 DNA reads as TGTGCCAGCAGCTTATATCCAGGCACTGAAGCTTTCTTT. Protein: CASSLYPGTEAFF. The complete variable domain, with remaining parts taken from reference TRBV7-3 and TRBJ1-1, reads GAGVSQTPSNKVTEKGKYVELRCDPISGHTALYWYRQSLGQGPEFLIYFQGTGAADDSGLPNDRFFAVRPEGSVSTLKIQRTERGDSAVYLCASSLYPGTEAFFGQGTRLTVV.

This chain connects TRBV9 to TRBJ2-2; D is perhaps TRBD2 (5 bases). Trimming removed 5 bases from V and 1 base from J, with 9 bases in between. The germline gives CDR1 SGDLS, CDR2 YYNGEE. The CDR3 has 14 residues. The CDR3 loop is CASRRRGNTGELFF. The CDR3 DNA is TGTGCCAGCAGGAGACGGGGGAACACCGGGGAGCTGTTTTTT.

V usage is TRBV6-5 and J usage is TRBJ1-4; possibly TRBD1 for D (6 bases). Trimming removed 6 bases from V and 8 bases from J, with 16 bases in between. The V gene's germline CDR1 is MNHEY and CDR2 SVGAGI. The CDR3 has 14 residues. CDR3 sequence: CASRGQGFGEKLFF. Here the CDR3 DNA reads TGTGCCAGCAGGGGGCAGGGGTTTGGGGAAAAACTGTTTTTT.

This clone was observed a handful of times. The chain recombines TRBV27 with TRBJ2-7; TRBD1 is a possible D gene (6 bases). The V end was cut by 6 bases, the J end by 3 bases, with 18 bases between. Germline values: CDR1 MNHEY, CDR2 SMNVEV (reference sequence). CDR3 length: 15 residues. CDR3 sequence: CASSLTGNLRYEQYF. In DNA form, the CDR3 reads TGTGCCAGCAGCCTTACAGGGAACCTCCGCTACGAGCAGTACTTC.

The V call is TRBV13, the J call TRBJ1-6; no clear D. Germline V gives CDR1 PRHDT, CDR2 FYEKMQ (reference sequence). This CDR3 spans 14 amino acids. V gave up 5 bases and J gave up 7 bases, with 12 bases separating them. The CDR3 reads CASSPGRQNSPLHF. The CDR3 bases are TGTGCCAGCAGCCCAGGTCGGCAGAATTCACCCCTCCACTTT.

This sequence joins TRBV18 and TRBJ2-1; possibly TRBD1 for D (6 bases). The CDR3 is 15 residues long. The germline V gene has CDR1 KGHSH and CDR2 LQKENI. V lost 3 bases and J lost 8, with 17 bases in between. CDR3 sequence: CASSPGQSGAHEQFF. The CDR3 bases are TGTGCCAGCTCACCTGGACAGTCCGGGGCGCATGAGCAGTTCTTC. Based on the CDR3 plus reference TRBV18 and TRBJ2-1, the full variable domain is NAGVMQNPRHLVRRRGQEARLRCSPMKGHSHVYWYRQLPEEGLKFMVYLQKENIIDESGMPKERFSAEFPKEGPSILRIQQVVRGDSAAYFCASSPGQSGAHEQFFGPGTRLTVL.

In nucleotides, the CDR3 is TGCAGCGTTGAGGGACAGGAGATCTATGGCTACACCTTC. Residues: CSVEGQEIYGYTF. The chain links TRBV29-1 to TRBJ1-2, with 8 bases aligning to TRBD1. V dropped 3 bases and J dropped 4; count of bases not matched to a gene: 4. The CDR3 is 13 amino acids. Germline V gene sequence: CDR1 SQVTM, CDR2 ANQGSEA.

This clone is a singleton in its sample. The chain has TRBV10-1 and TRBJ2-5, with 8 bases lining up with TRBD1. CDR3 length: 15 residues. The germline gives CDR1 WNHNN, CDR2 SYGVQD (reference sequence). Trimming cost V 0 bases and J 5 bases; bases outside gene matches: 5. CDR3 sequence: CASSESMTGDETQYF. CDR3 nucleotide sequence: TGCGCCAGCAGTGAGTCTATGACAGGGGATGAGACCCAGTACTTC.

The rearrangement links TRBV6-5 to TRBJ2-1, with D hard to call. This CDR3 is built from 15 residues. V was clipped by 5 bases and J by 0 bases, with 11 bases between them. Germline-derived CDR1 and CDR2 are MNHEY and SVGAGI. The CDR3 DNA reads TGTGCCAGCAGTGTCGCCCAGTACTCCTACAATGAGCAGTTCTTC. Protein: CASSVAQYSYNEQFF.

This chain uses TRBV28 with TRBJ2-5; 12 bases fit TRBD2. The CDR3 runs 15 residues. CDR1 MDHEN and CDR2 SYDVKM come from the germline V gene. V was pared by 6 bases and J by 4 bases, with 6 bases of the junction left unmatched. The DNA for the CDR3 is TGTGCCAGCAGCCCTAGCGGGAGGGAAGCAGAGACCCAGTACTTC. It yields the protein CASSPSGREAETQYF.

The chain couples TRBV2 to TRBJ2-2, with 10 nucleotides matching TRBD2. Trimming removed 8 bases from V and 1 base from J; junction bases left unmatched: 1. Germline lookup yields CDR1 SNHLY and CDR2 FYNNEI. The CDR3 is made up of 14 amino acids. CDR3 sequence: CASGLAENTGELFF. DNA for the CDR3: TGTGCCAGCGGACTAGCGGAGAACACCGGGGAGCTGTTTTTT.

This clone came up a few times. The DNA of the CDR3 is TGCGCCAGCAGCCCGCGACAGGGGGCCCCCCTCCGGGGAAATAATTCACCCCTCCACTTT. This translates into CASSPRQGAPLRGNNSPLHF. The gene calls are TRBV4-1 and TRBJ1-6; 10 bases agree with TRBD1. The germline gives CDR1 MGHRA, CDR2 YSYEKL. Unmatched junction bases numbered 17, after V lost 4 bases and J lost 5 bases. The length of the CDR3 is 20 residues.

The rearrangement uses TRBV6-5 and TRBJ1-5; D uncertain. The CDR3 sequence is 13 residues long. Trimming shortened V by 5 bases and J by 7 bases, and 12 bases separated the two germline ends. The germline CDR1 and CDR2 sequences are MNHEY and SVGAGI. The CDR3: CASSLSRWQPQHF. The CDR3 DNA reads TGTGCCAGCAGTCTTAGCCGGTGGCAGCCCCAGCATTTT.

The J gene is TRBJ1-3, the V gene TRBV30; D is possibly TRBD1 (5 bases). This CDR3 region has 16 residues. Germline values: CDR1 GTSNPN, CDR2 SVGIG (reference sequence). The V gene lost 0 bases and the J gene lost 0 bases, with 12 bases spanning the gap. For the CDR3, the DNA is TGTGCCTGGAGTGTTGTGGGGCAACCCTCTGGAAACACCATATATTTT. It yields the protein CAWSVVGQPSGNTIYF.

The chain joins TRBV7-9 to TRBJ2-6; no clear D gene. With 6 bases removed from V and 4 bases from J, the gap between germline ends came to 7 bases. The CDR3 has 13 residues. Germline V gives CDR1 SEHNR, CDR2 FQNEAQ (reference sequence). The CDR3 here is CASSRTGANVLTF. In DNA, the CDR3 is TGTGCCAGCAGTAGAACCGGGGCCAACGTCCTGACTTTC.

With respect to this clone: Compared with germline, one end of the junction differs, possibly owing to a read error. V is TRBV5-6 and J is TRBJ1-2; D gene ambiguous. The germline gives CDR1 SGHDT, CDR2 YYEEEE. This CDR3 has 13 residues. The CDR3 DNA reads as TGTGCCAGCAGCTCGGGGTCCGGCTATGGCTGCACCTTC. Protein sequence: CASSSGSGYGCTF.

The chain couples TRBV7-9 to TRBJ1-1; D possibly corresponds to TRBD1 (5 bases). The length of the CDR3 is 15 residues. With 2 bases removed from V and 6 bases from J, the gap between germline ends came to 16 bases. Germline V gene lookup returns CDR1 SEHNR and CDR2 FQNEAQ (reference sequence). CDR3 in amino acids: CASSLMGRVAPEAFF. In nucleotides, the CDR3 is TGTGCCAGCAGCTTAATGGGCAGGGTGGCGCCTGAAGCTTTCTTT.

In this sample, this clone turned up once. The J gene is TRBJ2-5, the V gene TRBV29-1, with D hard to call. The CDR3 spans 14 residues. CDR1 is SQVTM and CDR2 is ANQGSEA in the germline V gene. Trimming left V 6 bases short and J 4 bases short, with 18 bases between. The CDR3 here is CSVRRQVPRETQYF. The CDR3 DNA is TGCAGCGTACGGCGTCAGGTCCCCCGAGAGACCCAGTACTTC.

The chain's CDR3 is CASSVGQFGGYTF. CDR3 nucleotide sequence: TGTGCCAGCAGCGTAGGACAGTTCGGTGGCTACACCTTC. The chain combines TRBV9 with TRBJ1-2; tentative D call: TRBD1 (5 bases). V gave up 0 bases and J gave up 7 bases, with 10 bases separating them. The CDR3 loop spans 13 amino acids. Per the germline V gene, CDR1 is SGDLS and CDR2 is YYNGEE.

This rearrangement joins TRBV11-3 to TRBJ2-6; D unresolved. This CDR3 comprises 17 residues. CDR1 SGHNT and CDR2 YENEEA come from the germline V gene. Trimming stripped 1 base from V and 1 base from J, with 11 bases between. As DNA, the CDR3 is TGTGCCAGCAGCTTAGGCCCGGCGGAGTCTGGGGCCAACGTCCTGACTTTC. Its protein product is CASSLGPAESGANVLTF.

The chain carries TRBV5-4 and TRBJ2-3, with 9 bases identical to TRBD2. V trimming: 4 bases; J trimming: 7 bases; junction bases outside the gene matches: 7. Germline CDR1 and CDR2: SGHNT and YYREEE (reference sequence). This CDR3 comprises 14 residues. The CDR3 sequence is CASSLSGSLNTQYF. The DNA of the CDR3 is TGTGCCAGCAGCCTTAGCGGGAGCTTGAATACGCAGTATTTT.

The V and J genes are TRBV11-2 and TRBJ2-6; TRBD2 aligns across 8 bases. J lost 0 bases, V lost 5 bases, and 12 bases had no gene match. The CDR3 is 19 residues long. Looked up from germline, CDR1 is SGHAT and CDR2 is FQNNGV. CDR3 coding DNA: TGTGCCAGCAGCCCGGGGGGGCGGGACACGAGCTCTGGGGCCAACGTCCTGACTTTC. Amino acid sequence: CASSPGGRDTSSGANVLTF.

V usage is TRBV13 and J usage is TRBJ2-1, with D unresolved. The CDR3 consists of 12 residues. Trimming stripped 1 base from V and 9 bases from J, with 7 bases between. Germline V gene data show CDR1 as PRHDT and CDR2 as FYEKMQ (reference sequence). CDR3 loop: CASSLDRSEQFF. The CDR3 bases are TGTGCCAGCAGCTTAGATAGGAGTGAGCAGTTCTTC.